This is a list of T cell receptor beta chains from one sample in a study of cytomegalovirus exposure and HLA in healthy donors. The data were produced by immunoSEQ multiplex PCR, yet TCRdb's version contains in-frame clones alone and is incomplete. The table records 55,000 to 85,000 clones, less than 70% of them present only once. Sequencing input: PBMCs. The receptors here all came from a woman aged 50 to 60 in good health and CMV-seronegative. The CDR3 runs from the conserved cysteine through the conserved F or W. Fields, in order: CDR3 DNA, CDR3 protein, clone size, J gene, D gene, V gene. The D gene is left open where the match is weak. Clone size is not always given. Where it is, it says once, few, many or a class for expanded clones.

CDR3nt: TGTGCCTGGAGTGTAACTAGCGGGGAGACCCAGTACTTC
CDR3aa: CAWSVTSGETQYF
abundance: -
j_gene: TRBJ2-5
d_gene: TRBD2
v_gene: TRBV30

CDR3nt: TGTGCCATCAGTGAAGAGCGGGTCCATCGGTTCTTC
CDR3aa: CAISEERVHRFF
abundance: -
j_gene: TRBJ2-1
d_gene: -
v_gene: TRBV10-3

CDR3nt: TGCGCCAGCAGCCGCGGTATAGCGGGGGCCCCATACGAGCAGTACTTC
CDR3aa: CASSRGIAGAPYEQYF
abundance: -
j_gene: TRBJ2-7
d_gene: TRBD2
v_gene: TRBV4-3

CDR3nt: TGCGCCAGCAGCCCCACCCCAGGGGGCTTCACTGAAGTTTTCTTT
CDR3aa: CASSPTPGGFTEVFF
abundance: -
j_gene: TRBJ1-1
d_gene: TRBD1
v_gene: TRBV5-1

CDR3nt: TGTGCCAGCAGTACGTACTATGCCGCAGAGACCCAGTACTTC
CDR3aa: CASSTYYAAETQYF
abundance: -
j_gene: TRBJ2-5
d_gene: -
v_gene: TRBV6-5

CDR3nt: TGTGCCAGCAGTTTGGGACAGGGATTAACTGAAGCTTTCTTT
CDR3aa: CASSLGQGLTEAFF
abundance: -
j_gene: TRBJ1-1
d_gene: TRBD1
v_gene: TRBV27

CDR3nt: TGTGCCAGCAGCTCGGGAAGGAACAATGAGCAGTTCTTC
CDR3aa: CASSSGRNNEQFF
abundance: -
j_gene: TRBJ2-1
d_gene: -
v_gene: TRBV7-2

CDR3nt: TGTGCCAGCAGCTCCTTAGCCTACTCGTTGGCTTTCTTT
CDR3aa: CASSSLAYSLAFF
abundance: -
j_gene: TRBJ1-1
d_gene: -
v_gene: TRBV7-2

CDR3nt: TGTGCCATCACATCCAGCGGAGGGCGGGATGAGCAGTTCTTC
CDR3aa: CAITSSGGRDEQFF
abundance: -
j_gene: TRBJ2-1
d_gene: -
v_gene: TRBV10-3

CDR3nt: TGTGCCAGCAGCCCAAGGGGCCAGAATTCACCCCTCCACTTT
CDR3aa: CASSPRGQNSPLHF
abundance: few
j_gene: TRBJ1-6
d_gene: -
v_gene: TRBV2

CDR3nt: TGTGCCAGCAGCGTAGATGGACAGGCTATGAACACTGAAGCTTTCTTT
CDR3aa: CASSVDGQAMNTEAFF
abundance: -
j_gene: TRBJ1-1
d_gene: TRBD1
v_gene: TRBV9

CDR3nt: TGTGCCAGCTCACTACTAGCGGGGTACGAGCAGTACTTC
CDR3aa: CASSLLAGYEQYF
abundance: -
j_gene: TRBJ2-7
d_gene: TRBD2
v_gene: TRBV18

CDR3nt: TGCGCCAGCGGAACCGGAGGGCGGGGTGGAACGGCCTTC
CDR3aa: CASGTGGRGGTAF
abundance: -
j_gene: TRBJ1-2
d_gene: -
v_gene: TRBV5-1

CDR3nt: TGTGCCAGCAGCTTGTCAGGGGGCTATCAGCCCCAGCATTTT
CDR3aa: CASSLSGGYQPQHF
abundance: few
j_gene: TRBJ1-5
d_gene: TRBD1
v_gene: TRBV7-9

CDR3nt: TGTGCCAGCAGTTTCTGGCGGGCGAACACTGAAGCTTTCTTT
CDR3aa: CASSFWRANTEAFF
abundance: -
j_gene: TRBJ1-1
d_gene: -
v_gene: TRBV28

CDR3nt: TGTGCCAGCAGCTTGTCGGACAGGGGAAGGGGCTACACCTTC
CDR3aa: CASSLSDRGRGYTF
abundance: -
j_gene: TRBJ1-2
d_gene: TRBD1
v_gene: TRBV5-6

CDR3nt: TGTGCCAGCAGCTTGTATCTGGCGGGAGGGCCGGGAGAGACCCAGTACTTC
CDR3aa: CASSLYLAGGPGETQYF
abundance: -
j_gene: TRBJ2-5
d_gene: TRBD2
v_gene: TRBV5-6

CDR3nt: TGTGCCAGCAGGGGCCGCGGGGGGGGATCCTACAATGAGCAGTTCTTC
CDR3aa: CASRGRGGGSYNEQFF
abundance: -
j_gene: TRBJ2-1
d_gene: TRBD2
v_gene: TRBV28

CDR3nt: TGCAGCGTTGCACAAGGGGTCGACGAGCAGTACTTC
CDR3aa: CSVAQGVDEQYF
abundance: few
j_gene: TRBJ2-7
d_gene: -
v_gene: TRBV29-1

CDR3nt: TGCAGCGTGGGGACAGGGAATGGTCAGCCCCAGCATTTT
CDR3aa: CSVGTGNGQPQHF
abundance: -
j_gene: TRBJ1-5
d_gene: TRBD1
v_gene: TRBV29-1

CDR3nt: TGCGCCAGCAGCCGACAGCAGGTCGGAGATACGCAGTATTTT
CDR3aa: CASSRQQVGDTQYF
abundance: -
j_gene: TRBJ2-3
d_gene: -
v_gene: TRBV5-1

CDR3nt: TGTGCCAGCAGCGGAATACCGGGACTAGCGGACCAAGAGACCCAGTACTTC
CDR3aa: CASSGIPGLADQETQYF
abundance: few
j_gene: TRBJ2-5
d_gene: TRBD2
v_gene: TRBV9

CDR3nt: TGTGCCAGCAGTGACTACGGCGGGACCTCCTACAATGAGCAGTTCTTC
CDR3aa: CASSDYGGTSYNEQFF
abundance: -
j_gene: TRBJ2-1
d_gene: -
v_gene: TRBV2

CDR3nt: TGTGCCAGCAGCCGCCTTGGGGCGGATGAAAAACTGTTTTTT
CDR3aa: CASSRLGADEKLFF
abundance: -
j_gene: TRBJ1-4
d_gene: -
v_gene: TRBV9

CDR3nt: TGCGCCAGCAGCTCCACCACGCTAGTTGGAGCGCAGTATTTT
CDR3aa: CASSSTTLVGAQYF
abundance: -
j_gene: TRBJ2-3
d_gene: -
v_gene: TRBV5-1

CDR3nt: TGCGCCAGCAGCCAAGGTGACGGCAGGGGGCAATTCTACGAGCAGTACTTC
CDR3aa: CASSQGDGRGQFYEQYF
abundance: -
j_gene: TRBJ2-7
d_gene: TRBD1
v_gene: TRBV4-1

CDR3nt: TGTGCCAGCGACCAACAGGGTTCTGGGGCCAACGTCCTGACTTTC
CDR3aa: CASDQQGSGANVLTF
abundance: -
j_gene: TRBJ2-6
d_gene: -
v_gene: TRBV7-9

CDR3nt: TGTGCCAGCAGTACCCACTCAACTAATGAAAAACTGTTTTTT
CDR3aa: CASSTHSTNEKLFF
abundance: -
j_gene: TRBJ1-4
d_gene: -
v_gene: TRBV28

CDR3nt: TGTGCCAGCAGCTGGATACAGGCTTACTATGGCTACACCTTC
CDR3aa: CASSWIQAYYGYTF
abundance: few
j_gene: TRBJ1-2
d_gene: -
v_gene: TRBV5-8